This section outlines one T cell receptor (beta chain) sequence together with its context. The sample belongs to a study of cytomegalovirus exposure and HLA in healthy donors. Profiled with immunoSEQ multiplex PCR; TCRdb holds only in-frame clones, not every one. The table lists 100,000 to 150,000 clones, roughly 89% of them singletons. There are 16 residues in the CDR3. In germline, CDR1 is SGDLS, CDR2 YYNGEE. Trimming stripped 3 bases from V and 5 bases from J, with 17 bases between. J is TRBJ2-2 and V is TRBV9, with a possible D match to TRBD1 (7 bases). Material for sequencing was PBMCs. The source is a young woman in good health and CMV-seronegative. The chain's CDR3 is CASSASTGAGTGELFF. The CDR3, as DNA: TGTGCCAGCAGCGCCTCCACAGGGGCGGGGACCGGGGAGCTGTTTTTT.